The sequence of this T cell receptor beta chain was determined in a study of shared clonotypes between healthy human individuals (dated by TCRdb to about 2020). About the full investigation: The cohort included three men and a couple of women between 18 and 49 years of age. For each donor, CD4 naive and CD4 memory were each given three plates, CD8 naive was given two plates, and CD8 memory was given one plate. To estimate repertoire size and how much clonotype sharing occurs between individuals, the study deeply sequenced the blood TCR repertoires of several healthy adults. Different laboratories and diverse techniques were used to prepare libraries and sequence TCR repertoires, to increase sequencing depth and limit assay-specific biases. Per donor, leukapheresis produced somewhere between about 0.94 and 9.5 billion PBMCs. General study outcomes and caveats: The small number of donors limited the genetic and exposure-history diversity represented. Rarefaction of sorted-subset datasets indicated incomplete sequencing despite the large sequencing depth. Compared with non-shared clonotypes, the clonotypes found in all four sorted-subset donors had higher generation probabilities. Pairwise subsampling led to the expectation that sequencing depth would affect the degree of clonotype sharing among donors. About 5% of naive CD4, 3% to 3.5% of naive CD8, 2.3% of memory CD4, and more than 0.35% of memory CD8 clonotypes were shared across a few donors. Naive subsets generally had larger estimated clonotype richness than memory subsets did. Sampling was restricted to blood, and TCR repertoires in tissue are likely to differ from TCR repertoires in blood.

The germline V end is reduced by 5 bases and the J end by 3 bases; junction bases left unmatched: 6. The germline V gene supplies CDR1 MNHEY and CDR2 SVGAGI. From the cysteine up to the phenylalanine, the CDR3 has a length of 15 residues. Only the CDR3 region is kept as DNA, spanning 45 bases read in frame from base 1. The donors were healthy, HIV-negative adults with no recently reported acute infections or vaccinations. Every donor was a Caucasian adult living in Nashville, Tennessee, USA. CD4+ T cells were enriched through magnetic negative selection, after which naive cells were positively selected on CD45RA and the remaining negative fraction served as the memory subset. Blood was collected by leukapheresis, and PBMCs were isolated by Ficoll-Histopaque density gradient centrifugation and then cryopreserved in liquid nitrogen vapor phase. Analytical flow cytometry was used to check the purity and quantity of each magnetically sorted T cell population. Each sorted fraction had its genomic DNA isolated and then quantified by UV absorbance on a Nanodrop 2000c.

Using the deep immunoSEQ assay, TCR CDR3 regions were amplified from genomic DNA by multiplex PCR. Extracted genomic DNA from each cell subset was spread evenly across all wells of several immunoSEQ 96-well plates, with each plate serving as a replicate. For sorted subsets, each replicate PCR was loaded with 200 ng genomic DNA, equivalent to roughly 30,000 T cell genomes. Purified libraries were measured with a Qubit 3.0 fluorometer, size-checked on a Bioanalyzer 2100, and measured again with the KAPA Library Quantification kit. Each immunoSEQ 96-well plate was sequenced on its own single-read 150-cycle Illumina NextSeq 550 flow cell. As for the authors' bioinformatics: Because the immunoSEQ output held only junctional sequences and lacked quality scores, the filtering could not match the filtering applied to full-length reads. To assign V/J genes and CDR3, sequences were annotated using PyIR, a Python wrapper for IgBLAST v1.9, with IMGT germline references. Reads were removed for weak V/J assignments (E-value above 1e-6), missing CDR3, stop codons, out-of-frame junctions, or ambiguous translated residues. A V3J clonotype was defined by an identical inferred V gene, J gene, and CDR3 amino acid sequence. Percentage overlap between repertoires was calculated by dividing the number of shared unique clonotypes by the size of the smaller repertoire. Repertoire richness was assessed with RTK rarefaction, the Chao1 estimator, and Recon v2.1 estimates of unobserved clonotypes. Generation probabilities for all TCRbeta clonotypes obtained by the gDNA method from a few donors were computed using OLGA. Here the immuneACCESS table is served through TCRdb, limited to in-frame sequences with V and J called. Missing clones are a known gap in these copies; in checked studies unresolved V genes cover under half, and the rest lacks a known reason. V and J calls and clone size are those listed in that table; D and trimming were worked out from the DNA. The sample contains about 1 million clones, about 77% of them found a single time. 1.5% of the sample comes from the top ten.

In the case of this clone: The antigen it recognizes is unknown. Per-nucleotide qualities are absent, and no much larger clonotype sits a single base away.

Input material: memory CD4+ T cells sorted from blood. Explained via the paper, the cell subset or site label denotes: CD45RA-negative fraction. The clonotype originates from a man between 18 and 35 years old in good health. Recombination joined TRBV6-5 with TRBJ1-4; 7 central bases correspond to TRBD1. The nucleotides read TGTGCCAGCAGTCAGGGGGTCATAGCTAATGAAAAACTGTTTTTT. Its protein is CASSQGVIANEKLFF.